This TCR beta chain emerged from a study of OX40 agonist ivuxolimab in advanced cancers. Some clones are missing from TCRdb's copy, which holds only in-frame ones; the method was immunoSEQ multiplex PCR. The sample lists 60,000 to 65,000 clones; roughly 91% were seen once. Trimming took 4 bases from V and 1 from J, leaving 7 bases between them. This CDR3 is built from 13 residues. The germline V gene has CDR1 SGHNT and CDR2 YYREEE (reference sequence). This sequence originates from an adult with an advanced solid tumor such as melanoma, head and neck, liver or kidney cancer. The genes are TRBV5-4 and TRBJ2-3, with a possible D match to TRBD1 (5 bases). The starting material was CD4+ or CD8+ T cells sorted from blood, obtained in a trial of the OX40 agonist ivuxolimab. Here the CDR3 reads CASSIGGTDTQYF. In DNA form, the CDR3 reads TGTGCCAGCAGCATAGGGGGCACAGATACGCAGTATTTT.